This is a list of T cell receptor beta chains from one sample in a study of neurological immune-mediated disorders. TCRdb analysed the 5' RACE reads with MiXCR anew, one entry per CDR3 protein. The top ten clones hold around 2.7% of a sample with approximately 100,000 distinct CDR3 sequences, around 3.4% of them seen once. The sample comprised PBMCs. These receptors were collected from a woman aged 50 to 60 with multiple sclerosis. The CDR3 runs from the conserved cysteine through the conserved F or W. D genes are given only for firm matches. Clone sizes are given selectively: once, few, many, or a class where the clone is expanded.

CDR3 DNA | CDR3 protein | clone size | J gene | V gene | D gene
TGCGCCAGCAGCCAAGTTTTGGGGAGGGAGCAGCACTTC | CASSQVLGREQHF | many | TRBJ2-7 | TRBV4-3 | TRBD2
TGTGCCAGCAGCGTAAACCCAGCGGATCCCCAGCATTTT | CASSVNPADPQHF | many | TRBJ1-5 | TRBV9 | -
TGTGCCAGCTCACCGTCCCGGTCGGCGTCCTACAATGAGCAGTTCTTC | CASSPSRSASYNEQFF | many | TRBJ2-1 | TRBV18 | -
TGCAGTGCTAGAGGTCTAGCGGGGGGCGAGACCCAGTACTTC | CSARGLAGGETQYF | many | TRBJ2-5 | TRBV20-1 | TRBD2
TGTGCCAGCAGCTTACCTCCAGGGGGACAGAGGGACACTGAAGCTTTCTTT | CASSLPPGGQRDTEAFF | many | TRBJ1-1 | TRBV7-9 | TRBD1
TGTGCCAGCAGTTACCCCAGGGGATATAATTCACCCCTCCACTTT | CASSYPRGYNSPLHF | many | TRBJ1-6 | TRBV12-3/TRBV12-4 | -
TGTGCCAGCAGCACCCGGGTTCTCCCCCAAGAGACCCAGTACTTC | CASSTRVLPQETQYF | many | TRBJ2-5 | TRBV7-2 | -
TGTGCCAGCAGTGCCCGACTCGAGACACGGGTAAACATTCAGTACTTC | CASSARLETRVNIQYF | many | TRBJ2-4 | TRBV12-3/TRBV12-4 | -
TGTGCCAGCAGCTTAGGTGTTCATTCACCCCTCCACTTT | CASSLGVHSPLHF | many | TRBJ1-6 | TRBV7-2 | -
TGTGCCAGCAGCCAAGAAAGTCCGGGAAACACCATATATTTT | CASSQESPGNTIYF | many | TRBJ1-3 | TRBV4-2 | -
TGTGCTAGTGGTTCGGGACAGGGCCCTCAAGAGACCCAGTACTTC | CASGSGQGPQETQYF | many | TRBJ2-5 | TRBV12-5 | TRBD1
TGCAGCGCCGAGCGCTGGGACAATGAGCAGTTCTTC | CSAERWDNEQFF | many | TRBJ2-1 | TRBV29-1 | -
TGCAGCGTCGGACAGAGAAATCAGCCCCAGCATTTT | CSVGQRNQPQHF | - | TRBJ1-5 | TRBV29-1 | -
TGCAGCGCCGGGACTAGGAACACCGGGGAGCTGTTTTTT | CSAGTRNTGELFF | many | TRBJ2-2 | TRBV29-1 | TRBD2
TGCAGTGCTAGAGGAGTGGGATTAAGAAACACCATATATTTT | CSARGVGLRNTIYF | many | TRBJ1-3 | TRBV20-1 | -
TGTGCCAGCAGTAGGTGGACAGGGACCACCAAAAACATTCAGTACTTC | CASSRWTGTTKNIQYF | many | TRBJ2-4 | TRBV6-5 | TRBD1
TGTGCCAGCAGTGAAGAGGTTGCGGGAATGGGCTACACCTTC | CASSEEVAGMGYTF | many | TRBJ1-2 | TRBV2 | -
TGTGCCAGCAGTTTAATGGGGGCAGGGGCCAACGTCCTGACTTTC | CASSLMGAGANVLTF | few | TRBJ2-6 | TRBV12-3/TRBV12-4 | -
TGTGCCAGCAGCCCGGGGGGGGGGCTCACAGATACGCAGTATTTT | CASSPGGGLTDTQYF | many | TRBJ2-3 | TRBV11-2 | TRBD2
TGTGCCAGCAGCCAGTGGACAGACCATGCCAAAAACATTCAGTACTTC | CASSQWTDHAKNIQYF | many | TRBJ2-4 | TRBV3-1 | -
TGCGCCAGCAGCCTACAGGGTCGCGAGACCCAGTACTTC | CASSLQGRETQYF | many | TRBJ2-5 | TRBV5-1 | -
TGCGCCAGCAGCCAAGTTAGCGGGGGGCAAAACATTCAGTACTTC | CASSQVSGGQNIQYF | many | TRBJ2-4 | TRBV4-1 | TRBD2